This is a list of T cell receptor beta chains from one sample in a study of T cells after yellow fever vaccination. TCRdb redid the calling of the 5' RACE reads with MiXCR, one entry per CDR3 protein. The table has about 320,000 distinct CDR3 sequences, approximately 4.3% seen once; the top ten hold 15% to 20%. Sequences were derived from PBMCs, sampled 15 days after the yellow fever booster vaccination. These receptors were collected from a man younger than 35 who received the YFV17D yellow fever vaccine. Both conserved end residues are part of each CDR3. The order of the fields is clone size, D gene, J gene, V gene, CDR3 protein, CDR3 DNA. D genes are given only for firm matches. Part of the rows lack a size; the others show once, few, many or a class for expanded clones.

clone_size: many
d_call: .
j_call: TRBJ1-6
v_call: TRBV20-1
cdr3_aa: CSAFRQPNSPLHF
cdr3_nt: TGCAGTGCTTTCAGACAGCCTAATTCACCCCTCCACTTT

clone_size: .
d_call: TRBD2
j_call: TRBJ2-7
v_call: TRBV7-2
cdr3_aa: CASSHGTSGGYEQYF
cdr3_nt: TGTGCCAGCAGCCACGGGACTAGCGGGGGGTACGAGCAGTACTTC

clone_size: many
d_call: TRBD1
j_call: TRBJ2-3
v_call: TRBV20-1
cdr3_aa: CSAGGQGARADTQYF
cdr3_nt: TGCAGTGCCGGAGGACAGGGGGCGCGGGCAGATACGCAGTATTTT

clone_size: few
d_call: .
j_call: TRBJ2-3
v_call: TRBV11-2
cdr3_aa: CASSYHLTGTPGTDTQYF
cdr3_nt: TGTGCCAGCAGCTACCACCTCACGGGGACCCCGGGCACAGATACGCAGTATTTT

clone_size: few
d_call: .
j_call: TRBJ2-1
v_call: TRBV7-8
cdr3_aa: CASSSMISSYNEQFF
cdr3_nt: TGTGCCAGCAGCTCGATGATTAGCTCCTACAATGAGCAGTTCTTC

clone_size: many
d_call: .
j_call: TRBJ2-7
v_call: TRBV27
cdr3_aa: CASSFFPGLEQYF
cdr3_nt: TGTGCCAGCAGTTTCTTTCCCGGCTTAGAGCAGTACTTC

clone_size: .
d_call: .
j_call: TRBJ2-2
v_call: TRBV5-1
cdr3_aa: CASSKAGTTSRELFF
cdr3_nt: TGCGCCAGCAGCAAAGCCGGGACGACCTCCCGAGAGCTGTTTTTT

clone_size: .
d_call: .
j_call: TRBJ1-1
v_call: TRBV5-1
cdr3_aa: CASSGGRLNTEAFF
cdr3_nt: TGCGCCAGCAGCGGGGGACGGCTGAACACTGAAGCTTTCTTT

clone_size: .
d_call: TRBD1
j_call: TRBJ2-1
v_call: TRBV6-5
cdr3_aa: CASRDRDNEQFF
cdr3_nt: TGTGCCAGCAGAGACAGGGACAATGAGCAGTTCTTC

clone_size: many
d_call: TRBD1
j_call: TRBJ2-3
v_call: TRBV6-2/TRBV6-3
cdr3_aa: CASTSVDRDTDTQYF
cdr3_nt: TGTGCCAGCACCTCCGTGGACAGGGACACAGATACGCAGTATTTT

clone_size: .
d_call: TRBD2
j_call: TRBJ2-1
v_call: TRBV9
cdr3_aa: CASSDSGGRSYNEQFF
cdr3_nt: TGTGCCAGCAGCGATAGCGGGGGCCGCTCCTACAATGAGCAGTTCTTC

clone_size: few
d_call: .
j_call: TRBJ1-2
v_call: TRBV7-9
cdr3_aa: CASSLGFAVYGYTF
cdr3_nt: TGTGCCAGCAGCTTAGGGTTTGCGGTCTATGGCTACACCTTC

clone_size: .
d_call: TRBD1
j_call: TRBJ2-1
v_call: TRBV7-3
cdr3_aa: CASSTQGMNEQFF
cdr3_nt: TGTGCCAGCAGCACACAGGGGATGAATGAGCAGTTCTTC

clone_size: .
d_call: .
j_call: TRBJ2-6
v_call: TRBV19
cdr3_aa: CASRQVFSGANVLTF
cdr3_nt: TGTGCCAGTCGACAGGTCTTCTCTGGGGCCAACGTCCTGACTTTC

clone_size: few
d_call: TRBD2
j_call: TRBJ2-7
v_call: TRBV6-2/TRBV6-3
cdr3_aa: CASSGTSPHEQYF
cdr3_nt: TGTGCCAGCAGTGGGACTAGCCCCCACGAGCAGTACTTC

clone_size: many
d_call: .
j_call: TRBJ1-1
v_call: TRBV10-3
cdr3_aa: CAISEFGTANTEAFF
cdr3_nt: TGTGCCATCAGTGAGTTTGGGACGGCGAACACTGAAGCTTTCTTT

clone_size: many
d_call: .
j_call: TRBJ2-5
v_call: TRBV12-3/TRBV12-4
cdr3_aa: CASSLGLAPTQYF
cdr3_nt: TGTGCCAGCAGTTTGGGCCTAGCGCCGACCCAGTACTTC

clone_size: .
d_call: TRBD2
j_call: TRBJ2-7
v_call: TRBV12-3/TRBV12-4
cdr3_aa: CASSLGSGAAYEQYF
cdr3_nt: TGTGCCAGCAGTTTAGGTAGCGGGGCAGCCTACGAGCAGTACTTC

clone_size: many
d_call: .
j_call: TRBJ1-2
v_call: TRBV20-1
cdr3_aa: CSARGPDGGYTF
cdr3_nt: TGCAGTGCTAGAGGACCCGACGGTGGCTACACCTTC

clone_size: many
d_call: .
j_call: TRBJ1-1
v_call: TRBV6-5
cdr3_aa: CAISRGANTEAFF
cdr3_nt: TGTGCCATCTCAAGGGGGGCGAACACTGAAGCTTTCTTT

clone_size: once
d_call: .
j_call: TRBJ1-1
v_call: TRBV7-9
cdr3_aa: CGGSNTEAFF
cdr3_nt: TGTGGGGGATCCAACACTGAAGCTTTCTTT

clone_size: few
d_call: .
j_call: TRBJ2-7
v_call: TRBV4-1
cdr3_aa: CASSWTDSYEQYF
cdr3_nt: TGCGCCAGCAGCTGGACAGACTCCTACGAGCAGTACTTC

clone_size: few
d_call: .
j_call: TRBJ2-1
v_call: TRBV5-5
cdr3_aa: CASSLTVLYNEQFF
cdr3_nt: TGTGCCAGCAGCTTGACGGTTCTATACAATGAGCAGTTCTTC

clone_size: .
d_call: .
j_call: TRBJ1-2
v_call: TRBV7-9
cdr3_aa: CASSQGGSLPWYGYTF
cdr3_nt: TGTGCCAGCAGCCAGGGAGGGAGTCTCCCTTGGTATGGCTACACCTTC

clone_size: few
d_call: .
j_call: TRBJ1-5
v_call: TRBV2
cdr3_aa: CASSDMAAASPQHF
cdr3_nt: TGTGCCAGCAGTGATATGGCCGCCGCTTCGCCCCAGCATTTT

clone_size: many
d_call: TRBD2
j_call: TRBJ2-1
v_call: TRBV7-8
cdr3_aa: CASSLEGTSGGAPINEQFF
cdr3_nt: TGTGCCAGCAGCTTAGAGGGGACTAGCGGGGGGGCTCCAATTAATGAGCAGTTCTTC

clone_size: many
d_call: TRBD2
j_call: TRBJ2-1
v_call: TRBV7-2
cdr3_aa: CASSSGFSGGAYNEQFF
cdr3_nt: TGTGCCAGCAGCTCGGGTTTTAGCGGGGGGGCCTACAATGAGCAGTTCTTC

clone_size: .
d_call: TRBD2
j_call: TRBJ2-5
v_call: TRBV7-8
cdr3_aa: CASSRRSLSGGQETQYF
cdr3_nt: TGTGCCAGCAGCCGCCGGAGTTTGAGCGGGGGGCAAGAGACCCAGTACTTC

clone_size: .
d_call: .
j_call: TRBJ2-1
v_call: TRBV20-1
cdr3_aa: CSARFGGPRSEQFF
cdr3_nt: TGCAGTGCTAGATTCGGCGGGCCGAGAAGTGAGCAGTTCTTC

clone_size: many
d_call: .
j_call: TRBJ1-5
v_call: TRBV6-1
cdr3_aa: CASTLSGQPQHF
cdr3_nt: TGTGCCAGCACCCTGTCCGGACAGCCCCAGCATTTT

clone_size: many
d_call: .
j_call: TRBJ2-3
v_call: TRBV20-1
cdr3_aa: CSARESGDTQYF
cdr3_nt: TGCAGTGCTAGAGAGAGCGGGGATACGCAGTATTTT

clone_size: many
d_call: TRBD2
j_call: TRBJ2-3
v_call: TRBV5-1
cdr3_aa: CASSTRPAGGDTQYF
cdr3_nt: TGCGCCAGCAGCACCCGCCCGGCGGGGGGAGATACGCAGTATTTT

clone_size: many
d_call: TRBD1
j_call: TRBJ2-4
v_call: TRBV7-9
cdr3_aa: CASTRKQGGMGIQYF
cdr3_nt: TGTGCCAGCACCCGTAAACAGGGGGGAATGGGCATTCAGTACTTC

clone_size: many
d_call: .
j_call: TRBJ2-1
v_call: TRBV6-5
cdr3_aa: CASSPGSAQGNNEQFF
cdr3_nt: TGTGCCAGCAGCCCCGGGAGCGCCCAGGGTAACAATGAGCAGTTCTTC

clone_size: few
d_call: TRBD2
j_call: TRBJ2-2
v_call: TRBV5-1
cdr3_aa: CASSWTSTGELFF
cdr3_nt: TGCGCCAGCAGTTGGACTAGCACCGGGGAGCTGTTTTTT

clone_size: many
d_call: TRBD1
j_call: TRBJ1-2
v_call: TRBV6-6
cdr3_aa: CASSYGTGAYGYTF
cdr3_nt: TGTGCCAGCAGTTACGGGACAGGGGCCTATGGCTACACCTTC

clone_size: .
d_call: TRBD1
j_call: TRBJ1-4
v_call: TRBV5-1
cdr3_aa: CASSALTGVPGRTNEKLFF
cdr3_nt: TGCGCCAGCAGCGCGTTAACAGGGGTCCCGGGGAGGACTAATGAAAAACTGTTTTTT

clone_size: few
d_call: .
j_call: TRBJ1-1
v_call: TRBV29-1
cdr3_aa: CSLGGGNTEAFF
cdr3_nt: TGCAGCTTAGGGGGGGGAAACACTGAAGCTTTCTTT

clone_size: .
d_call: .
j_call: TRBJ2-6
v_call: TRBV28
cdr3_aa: CASSTNSGANVLTF
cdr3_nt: TGTGCCAGCAGTACGAACTCTGGGGCCAACGTCCTGACTTTC

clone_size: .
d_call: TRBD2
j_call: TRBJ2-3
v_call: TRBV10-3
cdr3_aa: CAISVGSGGLTDTQYF
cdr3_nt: TGTGCCATCAGTGTGGGTAGCGGGGGACTCACAGATACGCAGTATTTT

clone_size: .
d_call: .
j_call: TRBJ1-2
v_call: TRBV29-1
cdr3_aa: CSTWRGRTNGYTF
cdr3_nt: TGCAGCACCTGGCGGGGCAGAACAAATGGCTACACCTTC

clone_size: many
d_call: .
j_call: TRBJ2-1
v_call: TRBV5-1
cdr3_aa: CASSLVGDGYNEQFF
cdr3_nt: TGCGCCAGCAGCTTGGTAGGGGATGGATACAATGAGCAGTTCTTC

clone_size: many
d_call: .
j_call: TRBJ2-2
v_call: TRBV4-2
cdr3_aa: CASSQNLWSGELFF
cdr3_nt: TGTGCCAGCAGCCAAAATTTGTGGTCCGGGGAGCTGTTTTTT

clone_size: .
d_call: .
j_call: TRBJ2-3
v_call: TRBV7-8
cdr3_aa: CASSLATALRTDTQYF
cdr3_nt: TGTGCCAGCAGCTTAGCGACCGCTCTCCGCACAGATACGCAGTATTTT

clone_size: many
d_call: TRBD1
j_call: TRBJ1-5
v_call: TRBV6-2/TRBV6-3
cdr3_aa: CASRMDRGQGEPQHF
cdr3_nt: TGTGCCAGCAGGATGGACAGGGGGCAAGGGGAGCCCCAGCATTTT

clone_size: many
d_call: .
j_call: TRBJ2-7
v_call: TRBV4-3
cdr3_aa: CASSRGQGRSFSYEQYF
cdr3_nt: TGCGCCAGCAGCCGCGGTCAGGGGAGGTCTTTTTCGTACGAGCAGTACTTC

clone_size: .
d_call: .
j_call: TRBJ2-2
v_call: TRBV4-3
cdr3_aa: CASSQMAGDSGELFF
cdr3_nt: TGCGCCAGCAGCCAGATGGCAGGGGACTCCGGGGAGCTGTTTTTT

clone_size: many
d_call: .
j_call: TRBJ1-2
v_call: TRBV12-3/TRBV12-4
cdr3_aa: CASNRANYGYTF
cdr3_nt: TGTGCCAGCAATCGGGCTAACTATGGCTACACCTTC